One and the same sample provided the 22 T cell receptor beta chains below, sequenced in a study of OX40 agonist ivuxolimab in advanced cancers. Clones were sequenced by immunoSEQ multiplex PCR, and TCRdb holds only the in-frame ones, with some missing. The sample yields some 60,000 clones, 80% to 90% seen once. The sample here was CD4+ or CD8+ T cells sorted from blood, taken in a trial of the OX40 agonist ivuxolimab. Source of these receptors: an adult with an advanced solid tumor such as melanoma, head and neck, liver or kidney cancer.

This clone was observed a few times. The chain uses TRBV7-3 and TRBJ2-2, with 11 bases matching TRBD2. J was trimmed by 4 bases and V by 4 bases; bases with no gene match: 8. The CDR3 spans 17 residues. Germline-derived CDR1 and CDR2 are SGHTA and FQGTGA. The CDR3 DNA is TGTGCCAGCAGCTCGCCCTTAGCGGGAGGGCCCACCGGGGAGCTGTTTTTT. Its protein is CASSSPLAGGPTGELFF.

V gene TRBV6-6 combines with J gene TRBJ2-2, with 12 bases aligning to TRBD2. V lost 10 bases to trimming and J lost 8 bases; unmatched junction nucleotides: 8. The CDR3 loop spans 14 amino acids. Germline values: CDR1 MNHNY, CDR2 SVGAGI (reference sequence). This chain's CDR3 is CATSGLAGTGELFF. The CDR3 DNA sequence: TGTGCCACCTCTGGACTAGCGGGGACAGGGGAGCTGTTTTTT.

V and J are TRBV5-1 and TRBJ1-2; weak D call: TRBD1 (5 bases). From germline, CDR1 is SGHRS and CDR2 YFSETQ. The CDR3 is 14 residues long. V was shortened by 4 bases and J by 1 base, with 11 bases between the two germline ends. CDR3 in DNA: TGCGCCAGCAGCACTGGAGGGGTTAACTATGGCTACACCTTC. The encoded protein is CASSTGGVNYGYTF.

The chain uses TRBV10-3 and TRBJ1-1, with TRBD1 identical over 8 bases. Per the germline V gene, CDR1 is ENHRY and CDR2 is SYGVKD. V lost 0 bases to trimming and J lost 8 bases; unmatched junction nucleotides: 5. The CDR3 length is 14 residues. The CDR3 region has the DNA TGTGCCATCAGTGAGTCTGGACAGGGTAAAGAAGCTTTCTTT. Amino acids: CAISESGQGKEAFF.

This clone has a single count. One junction end disagrees with the germline gene, perhaps due to a read error. This sample includes further DNA sequences coding for the same CDR3. The chain couples TRBV29-1 to TRBJ2-2; weak D call: TRBD2 (6 bases). CDR3 length equals 13 residues. CDR1 is SQVTM and CDR2 is ANQGSEA in the germline V gene. CDR3 loop: CSTTGLLTGELFF. The CDR3 bases are TGCAGCACAACGGGACTCCTCACCGGGGAGCTGTTCTTT.

This clone was recorded once. This chain uses TRBV5-1 with TRBJ2-5, with D possibly matching TRBD1 (6 bases). In germline, CDR1 is SGHRS, CDR2 YFSETQ. The CDR3 is 15 residues long. V was cut by 3 bases and J by 5 bases, with 17 bases left in between. This CDR3 reads CASSSQGRGEETQYF. Written as DNA, the CDR3 is TGCGCCAGCAGCTCACAGGGCCGAGGGGAGGAGACCCAGTACTTC.

This clone was detected a few times. As DNA, the CDR3 is TGTGCCAGCAATCAAGGGAGCTCCTATAATTCACCCCTCCACTTT. Its translation: CASNQGSSYNSPLHF. This chain links TRBV6-5 with TRBJ1-6, with D unclear. The V end lost 7 bases, the J end lost 0 bases, and 10 bases lay between the germline ends. The CDR3 loop spans 15 amino acids. The V gene's germline CDR1 is MNHEY and CDR2 SVGAGI.

The rearrangement links TRBV4-2 to TRBJ1-2; no clear D. The CDR3 totals 12 residues. V lost 6 bases, J lost 4 bases, and 9 bases lay in between. The germline V gene encodes CDR1 LGHNA and CDR2 YNFKEQ. In DNA, the CDR3 is TGTGCCAGCAGTGTCACTTCCTATGGCTACACCTTC. This gives the protein CASSVTSYGYTF.

The chain is built from TRBV6-1 and TRBJ2-3; 7 nucleotides align to TRBD2. This CDR3 has 15 residues. Germline CDR1 is MNHNS and CDR2 is SASEGT. Trimming at V came to 1 base and at J to 4 bases, leaving 5 bases not matched to a gene. CDR3 DNA sequence: TGTGCCAGCAGTGAAGGGCCCGGGAGGTCAGATACGCAGTATTTT. It encodes CASSEGPGRSDTQYF.

The V call is TRBV6-6, the J call TRBJ1-1, with D tentatively TRBD1 (5 bases). Germline values: CDR1 MNHNY, CDR2 SVGAGI (reference sequence). V was trimmed by 6 bases and J by 1 base, leaving 15 bases between them. The CDR3 has 15 amino acids. The CDR3 loop reads CASSFTGTGNTEAFF. In DNA, the CDR3 is TGTGCCAGCAGCTTTACCGGGACGGGGAACACTGAAGCTTTCTTT.

The J gene is TRBJ2-1, the V gene TRBV9; possible D gene TRBD2, 6 bases. Germline V gene lookup returns CDR1 SGDLS and CDR2 YYNGEE. Trimming stripped 9 bases from V and 4 bases from J, with 14 bases between. CDR3 length: 13 amino acids. The CDR3 here is CAIPPSEYNEQFF. Here the CDR3 DNA reads TGTGCCATCCCTCCTAGCGAGTACAATGAGCAGTTCTTC. Full variable domain (outside the CDR3, taken from reference TRBV9 and TRBJ2-1): DSGVTQTPKHLITATGQRVTLRCSPRSGDLSVYWYQQSLDQGLQFLIQYYNGEERAKGNILERFSAQQFPDLHSELNLSSLELGDSALYFCAIPPSEYNEQFFGPGTRLTVL.

J is TRBJ1-1 and V is TRBV4-1; a weak D match, TRBD1 (6 bases). Per the germline V gene, CDR1 is MGHRA and CDR2 is YSYEKL. V lost 0 bases, J lost 4 bases, and 9 bases lay in between. The length of the CDR3 is 14 residues. The CDR3 loop reads CASSQEVRGTEAFF. The CDR3 bases are TGCGCCAGCAGCCAAGAGGTCAGGGGCACTGAAGCTTTCTTT.

The rearrangement links TRBV7-9 to TRBJ2-5; TRBD2 agrees at 10 bases. Germline CDR1 is SEHNR and CDR2 is FQNEAQ (reference sequence). The V and J ends lost 4 bases and 2 bases, in that order; junction bases with no gene match: 4. The CDR3 is 15 residues long. Here the CDR3 reads CASSSGLAAQETQYF. DNA for the CDR3: TGTGCCAGCAGCTCCGGACTAGCGGCACAAGAGACCCAGTACTTC.

With regard to this clone: At one end the junction does not follow the germline gene, possibly because of a read error. V is TRBV6-5 and J is TRBJ2-7; no clear D. Germline loops: CDR1 MNHEY, CDR2 SVGAGI. This CDR3 has 12 amino acids. CDR3 DNA: TGTGCCAGCAGCTACTCCTGGAGCGAGCAGTACTTC. This sequence encodes CASSYSWSEQYF.

The chain combines TRBV6-1 with TRBJ1-5; maybe TRBD1 (5 bases). From germline, CDR1 is MNHNS and CDR2 SASEGT. Trimming pared 4 bases from V and 3 bases from J, leaving 7 bases between. The CDR3 runs 13 residues. Here the CDR3 DNA reads TGTGCCAGCAGTGGACAGAACAATCAGCCCCAGCATTTT. This sequence encodes CASSGQNNQPQHF.

This sequence joins TRBV6-5 and TRBJ1-1; 8 bases agree with TRBD1. This CDR3 comprises 14 residues. The V segment lost 5 bases and the J segment 0 bases; nucleotides outside the gene matches: 2. Germline lookup yields CDR1 MNHEY and CDR2 SVGAGI. CDR3 in DNA: TGTGCCAGCAGTCTCAGGGGGCTGAACACTGAAGCTTTCTTT. Translated, it gives CASSLRGLNTEAFF.

V and J are TRBV7-8 and TRBJ2-2; 7 bases are a match to TRBD2. Germline V gene data show CDR1 as SGHVS and CDR2 as FQNEAQ. This CDR3 region has 15 residues. Trimming at V came to 2 bases and at J to 2 bases, leaving 2 bases not matched to a gene. The CDR3 sequence: CASSLRDYNTGELFF. The CDR3 nucleotides are TGTGCCAGCAGCTTAAGGGACTACAACACCGGGGAGCTGTTTTTT.

The chain combines TRBV5-1 with TRBJ2-7, with D hard to call. The V end was cut by 0 bases, the J end by 0 bases, with 10 bases between. The length of the CDR3 is 15 residues. The germline CDR1 and CDR2 sequences are SGHRS and YFSETQ. The CDR3 region is CASSLAPGGSYEQYF. The DNA of the CDR3 is TGCGCCAGCAGCTTGGCCCCGGGTGGCTCCTACGAGCAGTACTTC.

The rearrangement links TRBV27 to TRBJ2-5, with D perhaps TRBD1 (6 bases). Trimming took 6 bases from V and 1 from J, leaving 12 bases between them. The CDR3 is made up of 14 amino acids. Germline CDR1 reads MNHEY; CDR2 reads SMNVEV (reference sequence). The CDR3 is CASRTAGAQETQYF. The CDR3, as DNA: TGTGCCAGCAGAACCGCAGGGGCCCAAGAGACCCAGTACTTC.

This sequence joins TRBV2 and TRBJ1-5, with D tentatively TRBD1 (5 bases). The CDR3 has 14 residues. Deletions cut 4 bases from V and 5 bases from J, with 12 bases between. Germline CDR1 SNHLY, CDR2 FYNNEI. CDR3 coding DNA: TGTGCCAGCAGTGCTAGTCAGGGAGATCAGCCCCAGCATTTT. This gives the protein CASSASQGDQPQHF.

CDR3 nucleotide sequence: TGTGCCACCTCGGACAGAGCCTACGAGCAGTACTTC. Amino acid sequence: CATSDRAYEQYF. V usage is TRBV6-5 and J usage is TRBJ2-7, with a possible D match to TRBD1 (6 bases). Trimming removed 10 bases from V and 2 bases from J, with 12 bases in between. CDR3 length: 12 residues. Germline V gene lookup returns CDR1 MNHEY and CDR2 SVGAGI.

A few counts support this clone. The rearrangement uses TRBV9 and TRBJ2-2; maybe TRBD2 (5 bases). This CDR3 spans 14 amino acids. Germline-derived CDR1 and CDR2 are SGDLS and YYNGEE. The V end was cut by 1 base, the J end by 5 bases, with 9 bases between. CDR3 sequence: CASSVTSGTGELFF. CDR3 coding DNA: TGTGCCAGCAGCGTAACTAGTGGAACCGGGGAGCTGTTTTTT. The whole variable domain, filled in from reference TRBV9 and TRBJ2-2, reads DSGVTQTPKHLITATGQRVTLRCSPRSGDLSVYWYQQSLDQGLQFLIQYYNGEERAKGNILERFSAQQFPDLHSELNLSSLELGDSALYFCASSVTSGTGELFFGEGSRLTVL.